Given below is one T cell receptor (beta chain) in context. The CDR3 is made up of 15 amino acids. Germline V lookup: CDR1 LGHNA, CDR2 YNFKEQ. V was clipped by 2 bases and J by 5 bases, with 13 bases between them. The entry originates in a study of blood T cell repertoires in COVID-19. Study-wide background: The United States, Italy and Spain supplied acute and convalescent COVID-19 samples. T cells, B-cell-depleted T cells, or PBMCs provided the cDNA or gDNA that served as material.

Authors' methods: Amplifying reference gene primers gave estimates of nucleated cell counts. Assay used: immunoSEQ multiplex PCR; TCRdb lists only in-frame clones, some missing. D and trimming were read from the DNA, whereas the V and J calls and clone size are those reported in that table. The sample has tens of thousands of clones, about four fifths seen once. The sequencing sample was made of peripheral blood. The chain combines TRBV4-2 with TRBJ1-5; a possible D gene is TRBD1 (6 bases). The clonotype was recovered from a woman aged 65 to 85 with acute or convalescent COVID-19. CDR3: CASSQSMSGDQPQHF. The CDR3 region has the DNA TGTGCCAGCAGCCAAAGCATGTCAGGGGATCAGCCCCAGCATTTT.